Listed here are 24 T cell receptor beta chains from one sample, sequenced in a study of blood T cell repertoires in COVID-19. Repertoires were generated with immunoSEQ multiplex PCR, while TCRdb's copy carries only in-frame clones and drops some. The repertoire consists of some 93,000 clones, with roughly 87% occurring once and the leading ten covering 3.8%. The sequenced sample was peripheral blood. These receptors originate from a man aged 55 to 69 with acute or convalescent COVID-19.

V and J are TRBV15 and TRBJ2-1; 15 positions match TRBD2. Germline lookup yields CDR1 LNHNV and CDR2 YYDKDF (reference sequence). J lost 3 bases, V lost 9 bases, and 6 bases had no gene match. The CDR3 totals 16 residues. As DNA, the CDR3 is TGTGCCACAAGTTGGGGACTAGCGGGGGGCTACAATGAGCAGTTCTTC. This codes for CATSWGLAGGYNEQFF.

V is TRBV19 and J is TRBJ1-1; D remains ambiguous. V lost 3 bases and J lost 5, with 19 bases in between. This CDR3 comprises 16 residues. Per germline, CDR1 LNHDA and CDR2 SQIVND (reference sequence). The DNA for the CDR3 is TGTGCCAGTAGTATCTCGCACGGTCTCCCGGGTACTGAAGCTTTCTTT. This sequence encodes CASSISHGLPGTEAFF. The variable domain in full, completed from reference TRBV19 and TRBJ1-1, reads DGGITQSPKYLFRKEGQNVTLSCEQNLNHDAMYWYRQDPGQGLRLIYYSQIVNDFQKGDIAEGYSVSREKKESFPLTVTSAQKNPTAFYLCASSISHGLPGTEAFFGQGTRLTVV.

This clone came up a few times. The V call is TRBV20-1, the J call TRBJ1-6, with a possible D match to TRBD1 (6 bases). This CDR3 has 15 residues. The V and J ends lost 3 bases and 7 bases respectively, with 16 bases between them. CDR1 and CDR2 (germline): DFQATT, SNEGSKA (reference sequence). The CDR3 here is CSASRGTNLNSPLHF. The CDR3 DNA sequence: TGCAGTGCTAGTCGAGGGACAAATCTCAATTCACCCCTCCACTTT.

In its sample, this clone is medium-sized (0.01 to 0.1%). The CDR3 spells CAIRQGGDTGELFF. For the CDR3, the DNA is TGTGCCATCAGACAGGGCGGCGACACCGGGGAGCTGTTTTTT. The genes are TRBV10-3 and TRBJ2-2; weak D call: TRBD1 (6 bases). Germline CDR1 and CDR2: ENHRY and SYGVKD. Deletions cut 6 bases from V and 3 bases from J, with 11 bases between. This CDR3 is 14 amino acids long.

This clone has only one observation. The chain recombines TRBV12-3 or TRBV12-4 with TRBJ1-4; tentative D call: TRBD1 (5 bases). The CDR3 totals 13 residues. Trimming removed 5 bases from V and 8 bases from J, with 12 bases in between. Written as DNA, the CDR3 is TGTGCCAGCAGTGCGGGACGGAAAGAAAAACTGTTTTTT. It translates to CASSAGRKEKLFF.

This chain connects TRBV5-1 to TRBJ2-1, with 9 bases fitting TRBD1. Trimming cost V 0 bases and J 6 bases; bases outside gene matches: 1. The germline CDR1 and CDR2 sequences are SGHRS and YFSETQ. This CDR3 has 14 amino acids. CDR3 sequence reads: CASSLGTGANEQFF. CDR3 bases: TGCGCCAGCAGCTTGGGGACAGGGGCCAATGAGCAGTTCTTC. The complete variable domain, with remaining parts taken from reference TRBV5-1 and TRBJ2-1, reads KAGVTQTPRYLIKTRGQQVTLSCSPISGHRSVSWYQQTPGQGLQFLFEYFSETQRNKGNFPGRFSGRQFSNSRSEMNVSTLELGDSALYLCASSLGTGANEQFFGPGTRLTVL.

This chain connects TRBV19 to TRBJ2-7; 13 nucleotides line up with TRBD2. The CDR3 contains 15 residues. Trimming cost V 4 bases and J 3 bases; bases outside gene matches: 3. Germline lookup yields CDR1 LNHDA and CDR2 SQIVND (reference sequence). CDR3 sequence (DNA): TGTGCCAGTAGTACCAGGACTAGCGGGAGCTACGAGCAGTACTTC. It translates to CASSTRTSGSYEQYF.

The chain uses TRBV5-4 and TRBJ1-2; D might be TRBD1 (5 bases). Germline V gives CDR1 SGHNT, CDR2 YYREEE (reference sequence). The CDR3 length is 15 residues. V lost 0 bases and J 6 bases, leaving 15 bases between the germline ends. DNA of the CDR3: TGTGCCAGCAGCTTGGTCGGCGGGGCCGGGGATGGCTACACCTTC. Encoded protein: CASSLVGGAGDGYTF.

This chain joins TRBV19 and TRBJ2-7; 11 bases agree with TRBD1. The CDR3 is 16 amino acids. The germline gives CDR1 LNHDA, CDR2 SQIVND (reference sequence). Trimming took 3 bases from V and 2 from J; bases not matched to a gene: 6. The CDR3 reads CASSIGQGAIAYEQYF. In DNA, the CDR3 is TGTGCCAGTAGTATCGGACAGGGGGCGATCGCCTACGAGCAGTACTTC. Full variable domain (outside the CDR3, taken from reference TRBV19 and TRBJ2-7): DGGITQSPKYLFRKEGQNVTLSCEQNLNHDAMYWYRQDPGQGLRLIYYSQIVNDFQKGDIAEGYSVSREKKESFPLTVTSAQKNPTAFYLCASSIGQGAIAYEQYFGPGTRLTVT.

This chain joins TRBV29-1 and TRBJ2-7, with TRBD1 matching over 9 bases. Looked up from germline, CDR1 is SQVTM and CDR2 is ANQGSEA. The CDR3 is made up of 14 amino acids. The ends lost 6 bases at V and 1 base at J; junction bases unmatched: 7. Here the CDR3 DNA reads TGCAGCGTGCTGGGGACAGGGCCTTCCTACGAGCAGTACTTC. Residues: CSVLGTGPSYEQYF.

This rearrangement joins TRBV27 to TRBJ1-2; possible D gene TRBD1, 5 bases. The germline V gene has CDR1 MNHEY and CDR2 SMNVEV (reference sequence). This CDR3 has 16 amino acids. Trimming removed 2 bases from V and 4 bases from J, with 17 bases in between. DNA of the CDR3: TGTGCCAGCAGTTTACTCCGACAGCCTCTCGTCTATGGCTACACCTTC. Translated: CASSLLRQPLVYGYTF.

As DNA, the CDR3 is TGTGCCAGCAGCTTGGGGCTGTGGGACCGAGGGAGGGGTGAGCAGTTCTTC. Its protein product is CASSLGLWDRGRGEQFF. The genes are TRBV5-6 and TRBJ2-1; 7 bases line up with TRBD2. The V and J ends lost 0 bases and 9 bases, in that order; junction bases with no gene match: 15. Germline V CDR1 and CDR2: SGHDT, YYEEEE. This CDR3 contains 17 residues.

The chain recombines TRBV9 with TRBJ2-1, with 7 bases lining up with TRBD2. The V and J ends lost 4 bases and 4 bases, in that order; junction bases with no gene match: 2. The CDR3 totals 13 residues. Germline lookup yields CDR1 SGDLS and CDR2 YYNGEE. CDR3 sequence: CASSSGIYNEQFF. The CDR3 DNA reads TGTGCCAGCAGCAGCGGGATTTACAATGAGCAGTTCTTC.

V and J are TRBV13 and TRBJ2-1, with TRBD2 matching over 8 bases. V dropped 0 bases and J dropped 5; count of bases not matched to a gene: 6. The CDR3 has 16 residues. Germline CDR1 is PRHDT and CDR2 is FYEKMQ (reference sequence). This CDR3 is CASSLGGLGLNNEQFF. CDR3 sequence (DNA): TGTGCCAGCAGCTTAGGGGGACTAGGTTTAAACAATGAGCAGTTCTTC.

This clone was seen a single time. This chain's CDR3 is CASRPTGQRNTIYF. Written as DNA, the CDR3 is TGTGCCAGCAGGCCCACAGGGCAGAGAAACACCATATATTTT. The chain couples TRBV7-2 to TRBJ1-3; a weak D match, TRBD1 (6 bases). V was clipped by 6 bases and J by 5 bases, with 14 bases between them. Germline V gene sequence: CDR1 SGHTA, CDR2 FQGNSA. The CDR3 length is 14 residues. The full variable domain, rest sourced from reference TRBV7-2 and TRBJ1-3, is GAGVSQSPSNKVTEKGKDVELRCDPISGHTALYWYRQSLGQGLEFLIYFQGNSAPDKSGLPSDRFSAERTGGSVSTLTIQRTQQEDSAVYLCASRPTGQRNTIYFGEGSWLTVV.

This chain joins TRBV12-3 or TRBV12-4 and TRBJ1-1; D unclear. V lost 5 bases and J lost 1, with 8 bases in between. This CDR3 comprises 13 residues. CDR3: CASSRWRNTEAFF. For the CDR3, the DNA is TGTGCCAGCAGTCGGTGGAGGAACACTGAAGCTTTCTTT.

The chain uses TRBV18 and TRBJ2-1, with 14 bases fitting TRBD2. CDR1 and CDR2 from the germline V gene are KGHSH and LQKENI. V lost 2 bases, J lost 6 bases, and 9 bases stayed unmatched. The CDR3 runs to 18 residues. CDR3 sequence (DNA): TGTGCCAGCTCACCAGTAGTAGCGGGACTAGCGGGGGTCAATGAGCAGTTCTTC. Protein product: CASSPVVAGLAGVNEQFF.

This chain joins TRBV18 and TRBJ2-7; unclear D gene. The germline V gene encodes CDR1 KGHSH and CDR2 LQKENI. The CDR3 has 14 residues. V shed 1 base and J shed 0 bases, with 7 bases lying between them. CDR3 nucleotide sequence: TGTGCCAGCTCACCACGATACGGCTCCTACGAGCAGTACTTC. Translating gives CASSPRYGSYEQYF.

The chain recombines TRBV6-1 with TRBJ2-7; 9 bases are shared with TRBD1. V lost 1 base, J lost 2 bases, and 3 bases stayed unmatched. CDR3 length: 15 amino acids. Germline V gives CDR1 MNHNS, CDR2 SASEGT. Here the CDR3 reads CASSEGTGAPYEQYF. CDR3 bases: TGTGCCAGCAGTGAAGGGACAGGGGCCCCCTACGAGCAGTACTTC.

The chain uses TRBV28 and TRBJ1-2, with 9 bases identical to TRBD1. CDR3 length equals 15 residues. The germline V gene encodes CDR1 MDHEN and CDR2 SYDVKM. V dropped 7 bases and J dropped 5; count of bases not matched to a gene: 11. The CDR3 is CASNLRQGVGYGYTF. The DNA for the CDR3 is TGTGCCAGCAACCTTAGACAGGGGGTGGGATATGGCTACACCTTC.

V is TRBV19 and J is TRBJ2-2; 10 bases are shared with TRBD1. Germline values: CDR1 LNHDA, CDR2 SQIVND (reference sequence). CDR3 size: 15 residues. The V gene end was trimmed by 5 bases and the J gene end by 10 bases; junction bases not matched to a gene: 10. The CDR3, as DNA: TGTGCCAGTAGTGTCATGACAGGGGGCGATTCGGAGCTGTTTTTT. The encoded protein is CASSVMTGGDSELFF.

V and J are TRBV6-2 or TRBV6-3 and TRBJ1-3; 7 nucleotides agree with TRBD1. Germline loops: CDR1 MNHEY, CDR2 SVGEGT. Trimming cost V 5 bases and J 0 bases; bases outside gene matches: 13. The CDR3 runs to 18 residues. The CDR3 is CASSTPPGQPISGNTIYF. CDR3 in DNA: TGTGCCAGCAGTACCCCACCGGGACAGCCAATCTCTGGAAACACCATATATTTT.

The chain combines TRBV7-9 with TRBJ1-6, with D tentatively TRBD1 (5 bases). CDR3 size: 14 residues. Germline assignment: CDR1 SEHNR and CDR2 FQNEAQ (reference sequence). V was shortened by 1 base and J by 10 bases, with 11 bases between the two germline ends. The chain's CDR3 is CASSLVQGMSPLHF. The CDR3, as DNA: TGTGCCAGCAGCTTAGTCCAGGGAATGTCACCCCTCCACTTT.

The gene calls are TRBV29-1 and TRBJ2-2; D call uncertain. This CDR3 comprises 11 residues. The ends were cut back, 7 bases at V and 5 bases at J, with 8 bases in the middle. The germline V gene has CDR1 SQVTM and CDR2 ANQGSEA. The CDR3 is CSAGDTGELFF. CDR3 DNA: TGCAGCGCCGGAGATACCGGGGAGCTGTTTTTT.